Sequencing of this TCR beta chain was carried out in a study of T cells in localized non-small cell lung cancer. Study outcomes and limitations: Without multi-region sequencing, intratumor heterogeneity could not be excluded. Adjacent lung was found to contain a median around 58 of the top 100 tumor clones.

Method: immunoSEQ multiplex PCR; TCRdb's copy keeps in-frame clones and lacks some. The data hold over 40,000 clones, with around 83% observed a single time. There are a few counts of this clone. Its antigen is unidentified. The sequencing here drew on peripheral blood, taken before any cancer treatment. This TCR came from a woman aged 18 to 50 with stage III lung adenocarcinoma.

CDR3 coding DNA: TGTGCTAGTTCCAGCAATCAGCCCCAGCATTTT. Encoded protein: CASSSNQPQHF. This sequence joins TRBV12-5 and TRBJ1-5; D not resolved. Trimming removed 8 bases at V and 1 base at J, with 3 bases between. CDR3 length: 11 amino acids. Per germline, CDR1 LGHNT and CDR2 FRNRAP.